This TCR beta chain was identified during a study of blood T cells in healthy people across ages (dated by TCRdb to the mid-2010s). General notes on the study: In model experiments, roughly one uniquely barcoded TCR beta cDNA molecule per two T cells was captured by template switching. The donors were split into four age groups: young (average 16 years), middle-aged (roughly 42), aged (more than 60) and long-lived (under 90). To track age-related changes in TCR beta repertoire diversity, the study relied on deep sequencing normalized with unique cDNA molecular identifiers. Donors of different ages were randomly distributed across sequencing lanes to avoid experimental bias. For two donors (one aged 18 to 29 and one aged 80 or older), the study analyzed two additional independent replicas of 1 million unique cDNA reads from the same blood draw. General conclusions and limits of the study: Donor CMV infection status was unknown, potentially confounding age-related changes in expanded clonotypes. Because profiling used bulk unsorted PBMCs, naive and antigen-experienced compartments could not be compared conclusively. As age increased, observed TCR beta diversity per million T cells dropped in a roughly linear way, and a significant reduction was already evident by age around 41. The percentage of naive T cells measured by flow cytometry correlated strongly with observed TCR beta diversity. Estimates of total diversity from one million sequenced T cells were regarded as lower bounds and underestimates. The long-lived group showed more naive CD4+ T cells, fewer expanded clones and increased TCR diversity than the aged group, suggesting age selection.

V has 5 bases trimmed and J has 4 bases trimmed; junction bases matching no gene number 4. There are 14 amino acids in the CDR3, from cysteine to phenylalanine inclusive. Only the CDR3 DNA is retained, 42 bases long and in frame from the first base. CDR1 and CDR2, looked up from the germline V gene, are MNHEY and SVGAGI. The donors were some 36 Caucasian individuals from Russia, aged 6 to 90 years, who were systemically healthy. About 9.6 milliliters of peripheral blood were collected from each donor into EDTA-treated Vacutainer tubes. Ficoll-Paque density-gradient centrifugation was used to isolate PBMCs, with at least 6.5 million obtained per sample. Trizol reagent was used to extract total RNA from the PBMCs, yielding at least 5.5 micrograms per sample. The percentages of naive CD45RAhigh/CD27high T cells were determined by flow cytometry on a PBMC aliquot from every donor. Libraries were made using 5' RACE. Sequencing instrument: Illumina HiSeq 2500. A second PCR of about 6 to 12 cycles was performed with a sample-barcoded 5' primer and a J-beta primer mix. Each TCR beta cDNA molecule received a unique molecular identifier from a template-switch 5' adaptor carrying 12 random nucleotides. At least 2.5 million CDR3-containing paired-end reads were obtained from each sample. First-strand cDNA was synthesized from all RNA with the Mint cDNA synthesis kit, primed by a TRBC-specific oligonucleotide. Following uracil-DNA glycosylase treatment, all cDNA underwent a first 18-cycle PCR with the universal primers M1SS and BC2_uni_R. The paper's processing steps were these. Normalization of each sample was performed by random selection of 1 million high-quality reads, each carrying a distinct molecular identifier. Instead of being binned into consensus sequences, reads with shared molecular identifiers were discarded. MiTCR, set to a Q25 quality threshold and the strictest error-elimination algorithm, was used for CDR3 identification, clonotype clustering and error correction. A nonparametric unseen species model with Euler transformation was used to estimate lower-bound total TCR beta diversity. Using fastp at Q25 and MiXCR, TCRdb reprocessed the public reads and kept productive beta chains. Every entry covers one CDR3 protein and lists the most common genes and DNA from its rows. The authors' filters were not applied to this entry. The sample records approximately 1.5 million distinct CDR3 sequences, roughly 43% of which are singletons. Together, the top ten hold under 5% of the sample.

Regarding this clonotype: This receptor's antigen is unknown. Within one base of it there is no much larger clone, and no base qualities were kept.

This receptor chain uses TRBV6-5 and TRBJ1-1; 10 central nucleotides agree with TRBD1. The receptor comes from a woman aged 18 to 35 in good health. Sequenced sample: blood. This receptor carries the CDR3 CASSKGTGVTEAFF. The DNA sequence reads TGTGCCAGCAGTAAGGGGACAGGGGTCACTGAAGCTTTCTTT.